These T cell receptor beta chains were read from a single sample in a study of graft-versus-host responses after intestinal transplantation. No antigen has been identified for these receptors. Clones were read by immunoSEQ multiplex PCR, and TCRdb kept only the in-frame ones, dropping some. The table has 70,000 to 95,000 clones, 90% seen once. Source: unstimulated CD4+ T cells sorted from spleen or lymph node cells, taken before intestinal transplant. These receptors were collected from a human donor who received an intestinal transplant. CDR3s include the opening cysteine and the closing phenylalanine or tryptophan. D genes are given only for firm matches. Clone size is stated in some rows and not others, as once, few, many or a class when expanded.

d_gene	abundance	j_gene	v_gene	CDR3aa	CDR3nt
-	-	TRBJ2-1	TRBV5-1	CASSNEKPYNEQFF	TGCGCCAGCAGTAATGAGAAACCCTACAATGAGCAGTTCTTC
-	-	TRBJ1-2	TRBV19	CASSIDAVVNYGYTF	TGTGCCAGTAGTATAGACGCGGTGGTCAACTATGGCTACACCTTC
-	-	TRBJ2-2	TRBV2	CASSEVGRGTGELFF	TGTGCCAGCAGTGAAGTGGGGCGGGGCACCGGGGAGCTGTTTTTT
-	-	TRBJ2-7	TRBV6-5	CASSYSMQGTYEQYF	TGTGCCAGCAGTTACTCGATGCAGGGAACATACGAGCAGTACTTC
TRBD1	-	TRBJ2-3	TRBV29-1	CSGWTGGTDTQYF	TGCAGCGGGTGGACAGGGGGCACAGATACGCAGTATTTT
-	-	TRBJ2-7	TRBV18	CASSLGSSYEQYF	TGTGCCAGCTCACTGGGCAGTTCCTACGAGCAGTACTTC
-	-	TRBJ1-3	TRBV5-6	CASSPTPSSGNTIYF	TGTGCCAGCAGCCCGACTCCAAGCTCTGGAAACACCATATATTTT
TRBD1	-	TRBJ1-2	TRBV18	CASSPGTAQSYGYTF	TGTGCCAGCTCACCGGGGACAGCTCAATCCTATGGCTACACCTTC
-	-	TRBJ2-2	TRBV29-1	CSAQGHPNTGELFF	TGCAGCGCCCAAGGACACCCGAACACCGGGGAGCTGTTTTTT
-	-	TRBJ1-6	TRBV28	CASSLTGLNNSPLHF	TGTGCCAGCAGTCTAACGGGACTGAATAATTCACCCCTCCACTTT
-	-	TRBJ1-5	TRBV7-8	CASSPPGGSSNQPQHF	TGTGCCAGCAGCCCACCCGGGGGGAGTAGCAATCAGCCCCAGCATTTT
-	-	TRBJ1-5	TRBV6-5	CASSYIPPRGQPQHF	TGTGCCAGCAGTTACATCCCTCCCAGAGGGCAGCCCCAGCATTTT
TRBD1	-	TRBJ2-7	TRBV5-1	CASSKRTGSHEQYF	TGCGCCAGCAGCAAGAGGACAGGGTCCCACGAGCAGTACTTC
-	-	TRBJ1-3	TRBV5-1	CASSLSEGGYGNTIYF	TGCGCCAGCAGCTTGTCAGAAGGGGGATATGGAAACACCATATATTTT
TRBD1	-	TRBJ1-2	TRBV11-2	CASSRTGLRGYTF	TGTGCCAGCAGCCGGACAGGGCTAAGAGGCTACACCTTC
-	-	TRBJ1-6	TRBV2	CASSEAGGLHNSPLHF	TGTGCCAGCAGTGAAGCCGGGGGTCTGCATAATTCACCCCTCCACTTT
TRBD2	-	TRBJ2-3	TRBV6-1	CASRDGLAGAGTQYF	TGTGCCAGCAGAGACGGACTAGCGGGGGCGGGGACGCAGTATTTT
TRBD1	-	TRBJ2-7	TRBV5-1	CASSQTGQGAFEQYF	TGCGCCAGCAGCCAGACTGGACAGGGGGCGTTCGAGCAGTACTTC
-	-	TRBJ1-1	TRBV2	CASSADRREAFF	TGTGCCAGCAGTGCGGACCGGAGGGAAGCTTTCTTT
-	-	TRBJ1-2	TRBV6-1	CASSEFGGLSGYTF	TGTGCCAGCAGTGAATTCGGCGGATTAAGCGGCTACACCTTC
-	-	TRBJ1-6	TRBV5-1	CASSFNPVDNSPLHF	TGCGCCAGCAGCTTTAACCCGGTCGATAATTCACCCCTCCACTTT
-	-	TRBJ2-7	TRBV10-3	CAISGSRYEQYF	TGTGCCATCAGTGGTTCGCGGTACGAGCAGTACTTC
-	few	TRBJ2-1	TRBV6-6	CASSYGGLARHEQFF	TGTGCCAGCAGTTATGGGGGACTGGCTCGGCATGAGCAGTTCTTC
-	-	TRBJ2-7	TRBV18	CASSPWGQGDHEQYF	TGTGCCAGCTCACCATGGGGGCAGGGTGACCACGAGCAGTACTTC
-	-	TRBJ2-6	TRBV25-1	CASSDPRPLGANVLTF	TGTGCCAGCAGTGACCCGAGACCTCTGGGGGCTAACGTCCTGACTTTC
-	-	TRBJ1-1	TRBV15	CATSRDRIGDSFF	TGTGCCACCAGCAGAGATCGGATAGGGGATTCTTTCTTT
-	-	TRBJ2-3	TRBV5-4	CASLKEAGGDTQYF	TGTGCCAGCCTAAAGGAAGCGGGTGGAGATACGCAGTATTTT
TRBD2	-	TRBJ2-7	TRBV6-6	CASNLGRVSSYEQYF	TGTGCCAGCAACCTAGGGAGGGTTTCTTCCTACGAGCAGTACTTC
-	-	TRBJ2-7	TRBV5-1	CASKPFPPDSSYEQYF	TGCGCCAGCAAACCTTTCCCCCCGGACAGCTCCTACGAGCAGTACTTC
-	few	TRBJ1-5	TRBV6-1	CASSDSPGGIRGQPQHF	TGTGCCAGCAGTGATAGCCCCGGTGGGATAAGGGGTCAGCCCCAGCATTTT
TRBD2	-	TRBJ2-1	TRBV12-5	CASAWTSGGYNEQFF	TGTGCTAGTGCCTGGACTAGCGGGGGATACAATGAGCAGTTCTTC
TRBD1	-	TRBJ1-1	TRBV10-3	CATWTGALTEAFF	TGTGCCACCTGGACAGGGGCTTTGACTGAAGCTTTCTTT
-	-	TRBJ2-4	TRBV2	CASRGGGLQNIQYF	TGTGCCAGCAGAGGGGGGGGTCTCCAAAACATTCAGTACTTC
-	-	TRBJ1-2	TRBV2	CASSPLAGNYGYTF	TGTGCCAGCAGTCCGCTGGCAGGGAACTATGGCTACACCTTC
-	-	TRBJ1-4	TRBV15	CATSRGQAPNEKLFF	TGTGCCACCAGCAGAGGACAGGCGCCTAATGAAAAACTGTTTTTT
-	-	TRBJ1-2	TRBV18	CASSPGAVGYGYTF	TGTGCCAGCTCACCGGGGGCGGTGGGCTATGGCTACACCTTC
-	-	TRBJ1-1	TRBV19	CATTNRVMNTEAFF	TGTGCCACCACAAACAGGGTGATGAACACTGAAGCTTTCTTT
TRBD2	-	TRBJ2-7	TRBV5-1	CASSLAAGGAPYEQYF	TGCGCCAGCAGCTTGGCAGCGGGGGGCGCGCCCTACGAGCAGTACTTC
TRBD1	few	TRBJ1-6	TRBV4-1	CASSQERDRYNSPLHF	TGCGCCAGCAGCCAAGAACGGGACAGATATAATTCACCCCTCCACTTT
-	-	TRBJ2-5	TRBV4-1	CASSLRLVETQYF	TGCGCCAGCAGCCTCAGACTAGTGGAGACCCAGTACTTC
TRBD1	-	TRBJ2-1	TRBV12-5	CASGLWTGDREMDEQFF	TGTGCTAGTGGTCTGTGGACCGGGGACAGGGAGATGGATGAGCAGTTCTTC
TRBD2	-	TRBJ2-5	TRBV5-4	CASGSGGETQYF	TGTGCCAGCGGAAGCGGGGGCGAGACCCAGTACTTC
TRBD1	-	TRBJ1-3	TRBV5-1	CASSPDGTVKGNTIYF	TGCGCCAGCAGCCCCGACGGGACAGTCAAGGGGAACACCATATATTTT
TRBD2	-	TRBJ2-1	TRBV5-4	CASSPTSGGAWEQFF	TGTGCCAGCAGCCCTACTAGCGGGGGGGCCTGGGAGCAGTTCTTC
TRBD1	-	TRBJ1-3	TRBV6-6	CASSYQPQGGGNTIYF	TGTGCCAGCAGTTATCAACCACAGGGGGGTGGAAACACCATATATTTT
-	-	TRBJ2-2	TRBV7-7	CASSSTRSAGELFF	TGTGCTAGCAGCTCCACCCGGTCCGCCGGGGAGCTGTTTTTT
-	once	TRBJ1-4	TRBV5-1	CASSLEQGAKLFF	TGCGCCAGCAGCTTGGAACAGGGAGCGAAACTGTTTTTT
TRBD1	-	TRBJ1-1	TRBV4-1	CASSQVGTGRYPEAFF	TGCGCCAGCAGCCAAGTGGGGACAGGACGTTACCCTGAAGCTTTCTTT
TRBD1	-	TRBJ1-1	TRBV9	CASSPPPTGGNTEAFF	TGTGCCAGCAGCCCGCCGCCGACAGGGGGGAACACTGAAGCTTTCTTT
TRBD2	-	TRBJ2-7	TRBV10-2	CASTSRGGGAYEQYF	TGCGCCAGCACCAGCCGGGGCGGGGGGGCCTACGAGCAGTACTTC
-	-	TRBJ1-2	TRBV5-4	CASSLSGGSGYTF	TGTGCCAGCAGCTTGTCGGGGGGAAGTGGCTACACCTTC
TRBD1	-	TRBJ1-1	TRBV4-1	CASSQSGTGPRGSEAFF	TGCGCCAGCAGCCAGTCCGGGACAGGGCCTCGGGGCTCTGAAGCTTTCTTT
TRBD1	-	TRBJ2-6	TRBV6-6	CASSSTGAGANVLTF	TGTGCCAGCAGTTCTACAGGGGCTGGGGCCAACGTCCTGACTTTC
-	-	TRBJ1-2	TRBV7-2	CASSLVGNNYGYTF	TGTGCCAGCAGCTTAGTGGGCAATAACTATGGCTACACCTTC
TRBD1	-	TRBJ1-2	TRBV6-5	CATAGTGNLRMGYTF	TGTGCCACCGCGGGGACAGGGAACCTGAGGATGGGCTACACCTTC
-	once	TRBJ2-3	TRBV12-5	CASGAEDPRTDTQYF	TGTGCTAGTGGTGCCGAGGATCCCCGCACAGATACGCAGTATTTT
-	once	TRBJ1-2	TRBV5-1	CASSLGAANYGYTF	TGCGCCAGCAGCTTAGGGGCAGCTAACTATGGCTACACCTTC
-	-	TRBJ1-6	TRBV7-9	CASSSTRASSYNSPLHF	TGTGCCAGCAGCTCCACCAGGGCTAGCTCCTATAATTCACCCCTCCACTTT
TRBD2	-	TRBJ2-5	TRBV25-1	CASTPREGPQETQYF	TGTGCCAGCACCCCACGGGAGGGTCCGCAAGAGACCCAGTACTTC